The source of this T cell receptor beta chain is a study of T cell responses to AZD1222 COVID-19 vaccine. The study's findings and limits: Donors were chiefly white British, with a greater number of females, and clonal diversity was perhaps underestimated. Targeting of unmutated variant regions was reportedly seen in nearly half of spike-specific TCRs.

Details on this clone: Its antigen is not known.

Sequencing used immunoSEQ multiplex PCR; TCRdb keeps in-frame clones, though not all of them. The repertoire holds roughly 53,000 clones, with approximately 84% as singletons. The CDR3 loop spans 17 amino acids. Germline lookup yields CDR1 SGHRS and CDR2 YFSETQ. V lost 3 bases, J lost 4 bases, and 12 bases stayed unmatched. This specimen was peripheral blood, taken on day 0 of AZD1222 vaccination. This sequence joins TRBV5-1 and TRBJ1-2; 10 positions agree with TRBD1. The source is an adult in good health. The CDR3 is CASSYRDRGELFYGYTF. In DNA form, the CDR3 reads TGCGCCAGCAGCTACAGGGACAGGGGCGAATTATTCTATGGCTACACCTTC.